What follows are 4 T cell receptor beta chains derived from one specimen sequenced in a study of OX40 agonist ivuxolimab in advanced cancers. The method was immunoSEQ multiplex PCR; TCRdb's version includes in-frame clones alone and lacks a portion of them. The data show about 75,000 clones, with roughly 87% seen just once and 1.3% held by the top ten. The sequencing used CD4+ or CD8+ T cells sorted from blood, collected in a trial of the OX40 agonist ivuxolimab. These receptors came from an adult with an advanced solid tumor such as melanoma, head and neck, liver or kidney cancer.

The CDR3 spells CASSPNRGNQPQHF. DNA of the CDR3: TGTGCCAGCAGCCCTAACAGGGGCAATCAGCCCCAGCATTTT. The chain couples TRBV5-5 to TRBJ1-5, with D possibly matching TRBD1 (6 bases). The V gene lost 4 bases and the J gene lost 2 bases, with 10 bases spanning the gap. This CDR3 spans 14 amino acids. The germline gives CDR1 SGHKS, CDR2 YYEKEE (reference sequence).

This clone was observed once. CDR3: CASSHWDPHDTKNTGELFF. CDR3 DNA: TGCGCCAGCAGTCATTGGGACCCCCACGACACAAAGAACACCGGGGAGCTGTTTTTT. J is TRBJ2-2 and V is TRBV23-1; D may be TRBD1 or TRBD2 (5 bases each). TRBV23-1 is an ORF; its function is uncertain. The CDR3 has 19 amino acids. Trimming stripped 3 bases from V and 1 base from J, with 21 bases between.

Only one count was recorded for this clone. The rearrangement links TRBV19 to TRBJ1-4; 8 bases line up with TRBD1. The CDR3 is 14 residues long. J gave up 4 bases and V 4 bases, and 2 bases lay outside the gene matches. The germline V gene has CDR1 LNHDA and CDR2 SQIVND (reference sequence). CDR3: CASSSDRGNEKLFF. The CDR3 DNA is TGTGCCAGTAGTAGTGACAGGGGTAATGAAAAACTGTTTTTT.

The V and J genes are TRBV19 and TRBJ2-1, with D perhaps matching TRBD1 or TRBD2 (5 bases each). V was trimmed by 2 bases and J by 0 bases, leaving 20 bases between them. CDR3 length: 19 residues. Germline CDR1 and CDR2: LNHDA and SQIVND (reference sequence). This CDR3 reads CASSIKGPVERSSYNEQFF. The CDR3 bases are TGTGCCAGTAGTATAAAGGGGCCAGTAGAGCGGAGCTCCTACAATGAGCAGTTCTTC.